This T cell receptor beta chain is from a study of cytomegalovirus exposure and HLA in healthy donors. In regard to this clone: Its antigen is unidentified.

Whole-study findings and limits: Among the most significant clusters, several appeared linked to common viral pathogens in a later analysis. The productive fraction for most TCR beta V segments was about 90% or about 30% in an earlier analysis. The classifier, whose performance was assessed in both the original and validation cohorts, reportedly diagnosed cytomegalovirus status with high specificity and sensitivity.

Amplification used 60 Vbeta primers and 13 Jbeta primers. Data came from immunoSEQ multiplex PCR; TCRdb stores just in-frame clones and leaves some out. The sample comprises about 140,000 clones, around 80% of which are singletons, and approximately 4.3% rests with the top ten. V lost 4 bases and J 2 bases, leaving 16 bases between the germline ends. The CDR3 loop spans 15 amino acids. Germline CDR1 and CDR2: SGHRS and YFSETQ. Sequenced: PBMCs. J is TRBJ2-7 and V is TRBV5-1; D might be TRBD1 (5 bases). The sequence derives from a man aged 25-45 years in good health. The DNA for the CDR3 is TGCGCCAGCAGCCACGCCCTGACAGCTACCTACGAGCAGTACTTC. Translation: CASSHALTATYEQYF.